This T cell receptor beta chain was captured in a study of CD8 T cells in ankylosing spondylitis. Germline V lookup: CDR1 SGDLS, CDR2 YYNGEE. The V end was cut by 4 bases, the J end by 1 base, with 11 bases between. The CDR3 spans 14 residues. Libraries of TCR beta came from quantitative 5'-RACE with molecular barcodes. Each CDR3 protein is one row after TCRdb ran MiXCR on the 5' RACE reads. The sample shows 350,000 to 400,000 distinct CDR3 sequences, roughly 20% of them seen only once. In this sample, this clonotype turned up a few times. What it binds is not known. The study's findings and limits: Seemingly distinctive of ankylosing spondylitis blood was a TCR beta motif formed by eight highly homologous variants. Some of the motif variants had earlier been found in reactive arthritis patients' fluid and blood.

This receptor was obtained from a male donor with ankylosing spondylitis or in good health (not recorded which). The material sequenced was blood, either unsorted or a sorted T cell fraction (not recorded which). The rearrangement uses TRBV9 and TRBJ1-1; no definite D call. CDR3 bases: TGTGCCAGCAGCTTGACAACGCGGAACACTGAAGCTTTCTTT. It encodes CASSLTTRNTEAFF. The complete variable domain, with remaining parts taken from reference TRBV9 and TRBJ1-1, reads DSGVTQTPKHLITATGQRVTLRCSPRSGDLSVYWYQQSLDQGLQFLIQYYNGEERAKGNILERFSAQQFPDLHSELNLSSLELGDSALYFCASSLTTRNTEAFFGQGTRLTVV.